The clone carrying this TCR beta chain appeared a single time. Its target is not known. This specimen belongs to a study of T cell responses to AZD1222 COVID-19 vaccine. Study-level results: Vaccine-associated CD4 TCRs ranged over spike, dominating at 160-218 and 743-854.

Here immunoSEQ multiplex PCR was the method, and the copy in TCRdb shows in-frame clones only, minus some. The data show approximately 88,000 clones, roughly nine tenths seen once. Sequenced here: peripheral blood, sampled 28 days after the second AZD1222 dose. This clonotype originated in an adult who received the AZD1222 COVID-19 vaccine.

For the CDR3, the DNA is TGTGCCAGCAGCTTGGACAGGGTAACTGAAGCTTTCTTT. Its translation: CASSLDRVTEAFF. This chain uses TRBV5-4 with TRBJ1-1, with a weak D call TRBD1 (6 bases). Germline V gene data show CDR1 as SGHNT and CDR2 as YYREEE (reference sequence). V was shortened by 0 bases and J by 5 bases, with 8 bases between the two germline ends. The CDR3 is 13 residues long.